Presented here are 22 T cell receptor beta chains from one specimen sequenced in a study of T cell responses to AZD1222 COVID-19 vaccine. The method was immunoSEQ multiplex PCR; TCRdb's version includes in-frame clones alone and lacks a portion of them. The table has more than 80,000 clones, around 90% seen once. This material consisted of peripheral blood, taken on day 0 of AZD1222 vaccination. All receptors derive from an adult in good health.

A word on this clone: Germline is not matched at one junction end, which may reflect a read error. The V and J genes are TRBV9 and TRBJ2-3; 7 bases line up with TRBD1. The germline CDR1 and CDR2 sequences are SGDLS and YYNGEE. The CDR3 runs to 13 residues. For the CDR3, the DNA is TGTGCCAGCAGCGCATCCACAGGGGATAAGCAGTATTTT. It specifies CASSASTGDKQYF.

J is TRBJ2-7 and V is TRBV27; unclear D gene. The CDR3 spans 13 residues. Germline loops: CDR1 MNHEY, CDR2 SMNVEV (reference sequence). The V end lost 2 bases, the J end lost 1 base, and 6 bases lay between the germline ends. CDR3 amino acids: CASSLRASYEQYF. The CDR3 region has the DNA TGTGCCAGCAGTTTACGAGCGTCCTACGAGCAGTACTTC.

The chain recombines TRBV19 with TRBJ1-1, with D tentatively TRBD1 (6 bases). V lost 8 bases to trimming and J lost 6 bases, with 13 bases between them. In germline, CDR1 is LNHDA, CDR2 SQIVND (reference sequence). This CDR3 has 12 residues. CDR3: CASRNREPEAFF. The CDR3 DNA is TGTGCCAGTCGTAACAGGGAGCCTGAAGCTTTCTTT.

The chain links TRBV5-1 to TRBJ1-2; a weak D match, TRBD1 (6 bases). CDR3 length: 14 amino acids. Germline loops: CDR1 SGHRS, CDR2 YFSETQ. V lost 3 bases to trimming and J lost 8 bases, with 17 bases between them. The CDR3: CASSSGLNQGGYTF. CDR3 DNA sequence: TGCGCCAGCAGCTCAGGACTTAATCAGGGGGGCTACACCTTC.

This sequence joins TRBV10-3 and TRBJ1-3; no reliable D call. Deletions cut 0 bases from V and 0 bases from J, with 9 bases between. CDR3 length equals 16 residues. CDR1 and CDR2 (germline): ENHRY, SYGVKD. Written as DNA, the CDR3 is TGTGCCATCAGTGAGTCTTCAGCCATCTCTGGAAACACCATATATTTT. It yields the protein CAISESSAISGNTIYF.

V gene TRBV3-1 (or the pseudogene TRBV3-2) combines with J gene TRBJ2-1; 11 bases match TRBD2. The germline V gene has CDR1 LGHDT and CDR2 YNNKEL (reference sequence). The CDR3 sequence is 17 residues long. V dropped 0 bases and J dropped 3; count of bases not matched to a gene: 4. The CDR3 DNA is TGTGCCAGCAGCCAAGAACTAGCGGGAGTTTTCTACAATGAGCAGTTCTTC. This codes for CASSQELAGVFYNEQFF.

V gene TRBV9 combines with J gene TRBJ2-5; 14 bases are shared with TRBD2. The CDR3 has 19 residues. V was clipped by 0 bases and J by 2 bases; unmatched bases: 9. Germline values: CDR1 SGDLS, CDR2 YYNGEE. The CDR3 DNA is TGTGCCAGCAGCGTAGGACTAGCGGGAGGGACCCTATCACAAGAGACCCAGTACTTC. It translates to CASSVGLAGGTLSQETQYF.

The chain joins TRBV7-6 to TRBJ1-3; TRBD1 is a possible D gene (6 bases). The V end lost 5 bases, the J end lost 0 bases, and 17 bases lay between the germline ends. The V gene's germline CDR1 is SGHVS and CDR2 FNYEAQ. The CDR3 is 17 residues long. CDR3 coding DNA: TGTGCCAGCAGCCAATCACTCAGGGGACACTCTGGAAACACCATATATTTT. Translated: CASSQSLRGHSGNTIYF. The variable domain in full, with the rest retrieved from reference TRBV7-6 and TRBJ1-3, is GAGVSQSPRYKVTKRGQDVALRCDPISGHVSLYWYRQALGQGPEFLTYFNYEAQQDKSGLPNDRFSAERPEGSISTLTIQRTEQRDSAMYRCASSQSLRGHSGNTIYFGEGSWLTVV.

This chain joins TRBV9 and TRBJ1-4; 7 bases align to TRBD1. Germline trimming cut 3 bases from V and 5 bases from J; bases unmatched to any gene: 7. This CDR3 is built from 15 residues. CDR1 is SGDLS and CDR2 is YYNGEE in the germline V gene. The CDR3 sequence is CASSAETGRNEKLFF. The CDR3 bases are TGTGCCAGCAGCGCTGAGACAGGGAGGAATGAAAAACTGTTTTTT.

The chain joins TRBV24-1 to TRBJ1-5; D call uncertain. V lost 6 bases, J lost 3 bases, and 11 bases lay in between. The germline CDR1 and CDR2 sequences are KGHDR and SFDVKD. The CDR3 spans 14 residues. The CDR3, as DNA: TGTGCCACCAGTTCGACTCCCAACAATCAGCCCCAGCATTTT. It translates to CATSSTPNNQPQHF.

The chain couples TRBV7-9 to TRBJ1-4, with D unresolved. V lost 5 bases to trimming and J lost 0 bases, with 10 bases between them. CDR1 and CDR2 (germline): SEHNR, FQNEAQ (reference sequence). The CDR3 runs 15 residues. In DNA form, the CDR3 reads TGTGCCAGCAGCCCCGGATCCGCAACTAATGAAAAACTGTTTTTT. As protein: CASSPGSATNEKLFF.

The V and J genes are TRBV2 and TRBJ1-1, with unresolved D. CDR1 SNHLY and CDR2 FYNNEI come from the germline V gene. Trimming pared 3 bases from V and 5 bases from J, leaving 10 bases between. The CDR3 is made up of 13 amino acids. In DNA, the CDR3 is TGTGCCAGCAGTGAGACGTTTTGGACTGAAGCTTTCTTT. Translated, it gives CASSETFWTEAFF.

The chain is built from TRBV5-1 and TRBJ1-1; 7 positions match TRBD1. The germline V gene has CDR1 SGHRS and CDR2 YFSETQ. The CDR3 is 15 amino acids. The V and J ends lost 0 bases and 6 bases, in that order; junction bases with no gene match: 8. The CDR3 here is CASSLGTTGVSEAFF. CDR3 coding DNA: TGCGCCAGCAGCTTGGGGACCACAGGGGTCTCTGAAGCTTTCTTT.

This clone was seen only a few times. This chain joins TRBV27 and TRBJ1-5; D is possibly TRBD1 (6 bases). CDR3 length: 13 residues. V lost 4 bases and J 10 bases, leaving 14 bases between the germline ends. The germline V gene has CDR1 MNHEY and CDR2 SMNVEV (reference sequence). The CDR3 DNA reads TGTGCCAGCAGTTCGGGACATATTCAACCCCAGCATTTT. Protein: CASSSGHIQPQHF.

This clone was picked up one time. The chain employs TRBV5-4 and TRBJ1-1; D gene ambiguous. The CDR3 runs 15 residues. The germline V gene has CDR1 SGHNT and CDR2 YYREEE (reference sequence). V gave up 4 bases and J gave up 3 bases, with 16 bases separating them. DNA for the CDR3: TGTGCCAGCAGCCCCGGGCCTAGGCGGGACACTGAAGCTTTCTTT. As protein: CASSPGPRRDTEAFF.

The V call is TRBV23-1, the J call TRBJ2-7; 10 bases are a match to TRBD2. TRBV23-1 is placed among ORFs of uncertain function. This CDR3 region has 17 residues. Trimming removed 0 bases from V and 5 bases from J; junction bases left unmatched: 10. The CDR3 is CASSQSEREGRSHEQYF. The DNA of the CDR3 is TGCGCCAGCAGTCAATCTGAGCGGGAGGGCCGTTCCCACGAGCAGTACTTC.

The chain employs TRBV9 and TRBJ2-2, with a tentative D call TRBD2 (5 bases). V was trimmed by 7 bases and J by 1 base, leaving 11 bases between them. The CDR3 spans 14 residues. CDR1 is SGDLS, CDR2 YYNGEE, per germline. For the CDR3, the DNA is TGTGCCAGCCAACCGGGATTGAACACCGGGGAGCTGTTTTTT. Translating it yields CASQPGLNTGELFF.

CDR3 residues: CASSLGGMGQEQYF. DNA of the CDR3: TGTGCCAGCAGCTTAGGTGGTATGGGGCAGGAGCAGTACTTC. The gene calls are TRBV7-9 and TRBJ2-7; tentative D call: TRBD1 (5 bases). The CDR3 sequence is 14 residues long. V dropped 1 base and J dropped 7 bases, with 14 bases sitting between them. Germline CDR1 SEHNR, CDR2 FQNEAQ (reference sequence).

The chain is built from TRBV27 and TRBJ1-1; 7 bases fit TRBD1. CDR1 is MNHEY, CDR2 SMNVEV, per germline (reference sequence). Trimming took 9 bases from V and 4 from J; bases not matched to a gene: 11. The CDR3 has 14 residues. The CDR3 DNA sequence: TGTGCCAGTCGAAACAGGGGAGGTTTCACTGAAGCTTTCTTT. Amino acids: CASRNRGGFTEAFF.

The rearrangement joins TRBV27 to TRBJ2-1; 10 bases line up with TRBD2. Germline CDR1 is MNHEY and CDR2 is SMNVEV (reference sequence). The CDR3 covers 14 residues. J was trimmed by 8 bases and V by 4 bases; bases with no gene match: 5. This CDR3 is CASSSSSGRDEQFF. In DNA form, the CDR3 reads TGTGCCAGCAGTTCCTCTAGCGGGAGAGATGAGCAGTTCTTC.

The genes are TRBV10-3 and TRBJ2-1; D might be TRBD2 (5 bases). Germline V lookup: CDR1 ENHRY, CDR2 SYGVKD. Trimming shortened V by 6 bases and J by 4 bases, and 13 bases separated the two germline ends. This CDR3 is 14 amino acids long. This CDR3 is CAISSETRYNEQFF. The DNA for the CDR3 is TGTGCCATCAGCTCCGAAACTAGATACAATGAGCAGTTCTTC.

The chain is built from TRBV29-1 and TRBJ1-5; D is unclear. This CDR3 contains 13 residues. Germline V lookup: CDR1 SQVTM, CDR2 ANQGSEA. V lost 5 bases, J lost 0 bases, and 8 bases lay in between. The CDR3 loop reads CSVRQDSNQPQHF. The CDR3 DNA sequence: TGCAGCGTTCGTCAGGATAGCAATCAGCCCCAGCATTTT.